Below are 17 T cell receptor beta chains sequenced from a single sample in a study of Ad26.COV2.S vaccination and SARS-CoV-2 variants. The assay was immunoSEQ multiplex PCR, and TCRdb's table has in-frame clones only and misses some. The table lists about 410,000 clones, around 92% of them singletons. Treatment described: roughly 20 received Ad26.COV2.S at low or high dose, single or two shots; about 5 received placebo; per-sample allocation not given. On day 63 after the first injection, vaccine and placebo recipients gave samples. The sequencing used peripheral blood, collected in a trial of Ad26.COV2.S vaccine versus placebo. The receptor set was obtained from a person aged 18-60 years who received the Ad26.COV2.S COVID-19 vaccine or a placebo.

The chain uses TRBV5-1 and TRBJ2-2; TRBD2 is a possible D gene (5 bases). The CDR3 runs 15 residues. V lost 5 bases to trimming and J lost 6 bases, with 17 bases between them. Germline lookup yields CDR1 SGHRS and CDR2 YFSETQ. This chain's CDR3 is CASRVASGSPGELFF. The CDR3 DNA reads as TGCGCCAGCAGAGTGGCCTCGGGGTCCCCCGGGGAGCTGTTTTTT.

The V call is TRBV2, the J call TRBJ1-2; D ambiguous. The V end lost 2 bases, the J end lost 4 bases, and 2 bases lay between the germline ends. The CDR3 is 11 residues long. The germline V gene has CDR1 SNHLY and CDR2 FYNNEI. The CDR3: CASSEFYGYTF. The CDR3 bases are TGTGCCAGCAGTGAATTCTATGGCTACACCTTC.

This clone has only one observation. CDR3 bases: TGTGCCACCAGTGATACGGGACTAGCGGAACGTCAAGAGACCCAGTACTTC. Its translation: CATSDTGLAERQETQYF. The chain has TRBV24-1 and TRBJ2-5, with 11 bases aligning to TRBD2. Germline V gene data show CDR1 as KGHDR and CDR2 as SFDVKD. V lost 3 bases, J lost 2 bases, and 7 bases stayed unmatched. The CDR3 is 17 residues long.

Written as DNA, the CDR3 is TGTGCCAGCAGTACTCTAGCGGGCCCCTACGAGCAGTACTTC. This encodes CASSTLAGPYEQYF. The chain is built from TRBV27 and TRBJ2-7; 8 bases fit TRBD2. The CDR3 has 14 residues. Germline V gene sequence: CDR1 MNHEY, CDR2 SMNVEV (reference sequence). V shed 5 bases, J shed 2 bases, and the junction held 5 bases outside the gene matches.

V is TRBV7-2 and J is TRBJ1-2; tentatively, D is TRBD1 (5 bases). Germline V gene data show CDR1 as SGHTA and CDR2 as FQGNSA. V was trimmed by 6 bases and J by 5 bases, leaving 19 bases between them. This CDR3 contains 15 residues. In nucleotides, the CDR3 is TGTGCCAGCAGAAAAACCGGGACTGCCCATTATGGCTACACCTTC. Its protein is CASRKTGTAHYGYTF.

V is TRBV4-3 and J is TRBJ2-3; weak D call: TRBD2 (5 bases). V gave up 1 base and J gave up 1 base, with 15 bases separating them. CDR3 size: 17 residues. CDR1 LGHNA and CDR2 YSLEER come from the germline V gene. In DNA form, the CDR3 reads TGCGCCAGCAGCCAAGGGGCCTCAGGACTGGGCACAGATACGCAGTATTTT. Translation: CASSQGASGLGTDTQYF.

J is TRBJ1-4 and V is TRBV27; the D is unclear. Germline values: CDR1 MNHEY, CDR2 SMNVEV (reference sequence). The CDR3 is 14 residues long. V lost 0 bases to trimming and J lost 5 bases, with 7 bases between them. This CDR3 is CASSLSWMNEKLFF. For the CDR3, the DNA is TGTGCCAGCAGTTTATCCTGGATGAATGAAAAACTGTTTTTT.

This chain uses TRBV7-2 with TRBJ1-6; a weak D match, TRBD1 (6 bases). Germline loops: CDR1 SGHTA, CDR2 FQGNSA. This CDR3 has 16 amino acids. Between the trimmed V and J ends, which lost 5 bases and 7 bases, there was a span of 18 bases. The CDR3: CASSPRARGRNSPLHF. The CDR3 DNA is TGTGCCAGCAGCCCAAGGGCCAGGGGACGGAATTCACCCCTCCACTTT.

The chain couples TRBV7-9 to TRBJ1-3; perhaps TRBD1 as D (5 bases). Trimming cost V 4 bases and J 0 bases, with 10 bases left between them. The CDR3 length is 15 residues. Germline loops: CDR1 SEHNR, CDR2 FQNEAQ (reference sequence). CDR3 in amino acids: CASSSQGNSGNTIYF. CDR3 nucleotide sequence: TGTGCCAGCAGCTCCCAGGGAAACTCTGGAAACACCATATATTTT.

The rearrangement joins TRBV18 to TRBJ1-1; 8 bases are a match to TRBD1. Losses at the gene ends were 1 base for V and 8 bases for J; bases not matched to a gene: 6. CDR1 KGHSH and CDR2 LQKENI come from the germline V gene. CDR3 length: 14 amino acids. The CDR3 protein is CASSPLQGAGEAFF. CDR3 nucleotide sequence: TGTGCCAGCTCACCACTGCAGGGGGCGGGCGAAGCTTTCTTT.

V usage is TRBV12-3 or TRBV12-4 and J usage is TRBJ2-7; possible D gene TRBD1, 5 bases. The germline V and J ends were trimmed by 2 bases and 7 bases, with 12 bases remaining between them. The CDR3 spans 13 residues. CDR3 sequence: CASSLRGSGEQYF. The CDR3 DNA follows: TGTGCCAGCAGTTTAAGGGGTTCTGGAGAGCAGTACTTC.

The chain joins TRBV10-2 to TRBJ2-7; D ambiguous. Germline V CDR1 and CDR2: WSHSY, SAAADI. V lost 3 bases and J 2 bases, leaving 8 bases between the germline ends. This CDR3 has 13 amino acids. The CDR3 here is CASSDGQTYEQYF. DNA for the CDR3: TGCGCCAGCAGTGACGGGCAGACCTACGAGCAGTACTTC.

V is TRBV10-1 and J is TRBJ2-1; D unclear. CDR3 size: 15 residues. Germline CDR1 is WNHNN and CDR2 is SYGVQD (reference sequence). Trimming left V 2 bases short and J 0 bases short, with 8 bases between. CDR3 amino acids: CASSEDSSSYNEQFF. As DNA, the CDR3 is TGCGCCAGCAGTGAGGACTCCAGCTCCTACAATGAGCAGTTCTTC.

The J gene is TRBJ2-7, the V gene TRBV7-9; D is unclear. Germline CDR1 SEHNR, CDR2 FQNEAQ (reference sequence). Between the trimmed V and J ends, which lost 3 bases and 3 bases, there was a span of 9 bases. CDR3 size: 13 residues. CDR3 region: CASSFQTRYEQYF. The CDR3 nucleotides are TGTGCCAGCAGCTTCCAGACACGCTACGAGCAGTACTTC. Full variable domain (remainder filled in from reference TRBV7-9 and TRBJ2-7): DTGVSQNPRHKITKRGQNVTFRCDPISEHNRLYWYRQTLGQGPEFLTYFQNEAQLEKSRLLSDRFSAERPKGSFSTLEIQRTEQGDSAMYLCASSFQTRYEQYFGPGTRLTVT.

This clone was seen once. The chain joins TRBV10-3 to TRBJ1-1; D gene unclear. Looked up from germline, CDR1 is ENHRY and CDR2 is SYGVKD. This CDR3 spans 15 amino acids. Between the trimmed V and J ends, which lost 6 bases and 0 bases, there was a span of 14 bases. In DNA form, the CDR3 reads TGTGCCATCAGAGTTTCCGGACTCATGAACACTGAAGCTTTCTTT. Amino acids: CAIRVSGLMNTEAFF.

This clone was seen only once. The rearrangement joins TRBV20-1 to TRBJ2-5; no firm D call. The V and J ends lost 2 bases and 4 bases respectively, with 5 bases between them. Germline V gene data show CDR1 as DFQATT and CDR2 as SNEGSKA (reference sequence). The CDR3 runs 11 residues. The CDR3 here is CSARFRETQYF. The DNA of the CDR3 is TGCAGTGCTAGATTTAGAGAGACCCAGTACTTC.

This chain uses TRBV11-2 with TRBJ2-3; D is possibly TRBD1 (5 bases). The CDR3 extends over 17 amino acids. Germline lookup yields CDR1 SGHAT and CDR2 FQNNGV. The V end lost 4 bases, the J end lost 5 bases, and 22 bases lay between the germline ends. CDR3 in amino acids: CASSSIQAGIGKDTQYF. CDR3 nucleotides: TGTGCCAGCAGCTCGATTCAGGCAGGGATAGGTAAAGATACGCAGTATTTT.